The following is a TCR beta chain sequence with its context. The entry originates in a study of T cells in tuberculosis. Study-level background: IGRA-negative adolescents, IGRA-positive adolescents with latent tuberculosis and adults with active tuberculosis formed this South African cohort.

Repertoires were generated with immunoSEQ multiplex PCR, while TCRdb's copy carries only in-frame clones and drops some. This sample has 35,000 to 40,000 clones, with around 93% found just once. Germline V gene data show CDR1 as MGHDK and CDR2 as SYGVNS. Trimming took 10 bases from V and 4 from J, leaving 8 bases between them. The CDR3 covers 12 residues. V and J are TRBV25-1 and TRBJ1-6; no definite D call. Sample: PBMCs. The sequence came from a donor between 5 and 29 years old with latent tuberculosis or without tuberculosis infection. Some clones in this sample may be carry-over from other donors' samples. DNA of the CDR3: TGTGCCACCCGGGGATATAATTCACCCCTCCACTTT. Protein product: CATRGYNSPLHF.